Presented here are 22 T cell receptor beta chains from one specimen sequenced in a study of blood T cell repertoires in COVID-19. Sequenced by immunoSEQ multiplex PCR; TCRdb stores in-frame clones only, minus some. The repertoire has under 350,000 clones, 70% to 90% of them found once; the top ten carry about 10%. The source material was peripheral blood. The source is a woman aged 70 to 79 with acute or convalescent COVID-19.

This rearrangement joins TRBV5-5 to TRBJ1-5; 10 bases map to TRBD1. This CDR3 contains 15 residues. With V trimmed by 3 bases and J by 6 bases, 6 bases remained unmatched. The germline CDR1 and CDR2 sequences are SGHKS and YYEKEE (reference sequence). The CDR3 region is CASSSAGTGAQPQHF. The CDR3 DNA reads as TGTGCCAGCAGCTCGGCCGGGACAGGGGCTCAGCCCCAGCATTTT.

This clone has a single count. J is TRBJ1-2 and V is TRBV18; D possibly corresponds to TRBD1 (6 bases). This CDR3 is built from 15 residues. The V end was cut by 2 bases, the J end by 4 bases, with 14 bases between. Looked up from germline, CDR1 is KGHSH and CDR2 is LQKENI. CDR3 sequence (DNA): TGTGCCAGCTCACCAGGGGGCAGGGCCGGCTATGGCTACACCTTC. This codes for CASSPGGRAGYGYTF.

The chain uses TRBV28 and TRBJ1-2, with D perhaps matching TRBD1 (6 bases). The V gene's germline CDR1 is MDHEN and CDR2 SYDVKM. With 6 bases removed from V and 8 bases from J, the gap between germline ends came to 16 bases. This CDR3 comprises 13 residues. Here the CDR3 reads CASRSPGHMGYTF. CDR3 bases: TGTGCCAGCAGAAGCCCGGGACATATGGGCTACACCTTC.

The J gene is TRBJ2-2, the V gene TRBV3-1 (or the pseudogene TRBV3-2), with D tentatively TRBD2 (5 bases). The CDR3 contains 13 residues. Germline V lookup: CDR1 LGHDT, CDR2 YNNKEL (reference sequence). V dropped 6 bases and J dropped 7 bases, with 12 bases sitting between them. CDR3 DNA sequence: TGTGCCAGCAGGCTAGAGGCGGGCGGGGAGCTGTTTTTT. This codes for CASRLEAGGELFF.

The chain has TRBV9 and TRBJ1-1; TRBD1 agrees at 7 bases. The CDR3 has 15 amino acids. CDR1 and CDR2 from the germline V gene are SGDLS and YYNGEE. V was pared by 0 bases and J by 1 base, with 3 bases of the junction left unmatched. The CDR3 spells CASSVAQGGNTEAFF. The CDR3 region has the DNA TGTGCCAGCAGCGTAGCTCAGGGGGGGAACACTGAAGCTTTCTTT.

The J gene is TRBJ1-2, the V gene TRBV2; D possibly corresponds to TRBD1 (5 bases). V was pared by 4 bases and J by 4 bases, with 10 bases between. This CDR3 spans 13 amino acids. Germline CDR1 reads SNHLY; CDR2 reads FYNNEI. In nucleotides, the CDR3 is TGTGCCAGCAGTGCAACAGGACGCTATGGCTACACCTTC. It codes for CASSATGRYGYTF.

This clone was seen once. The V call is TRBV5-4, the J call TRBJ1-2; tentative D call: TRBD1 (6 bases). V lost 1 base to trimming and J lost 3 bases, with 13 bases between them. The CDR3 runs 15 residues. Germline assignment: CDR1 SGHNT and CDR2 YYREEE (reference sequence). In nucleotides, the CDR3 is TGTGCCAGCAGCTTGATACAGGGAATGGACTATGGCTACACCTTC. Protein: CASSLIQGMDYGYTF.

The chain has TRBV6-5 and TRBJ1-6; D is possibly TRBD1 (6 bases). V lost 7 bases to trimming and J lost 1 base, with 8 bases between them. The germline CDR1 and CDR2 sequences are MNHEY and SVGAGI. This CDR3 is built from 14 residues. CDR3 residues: CASTGASYNSPLHF. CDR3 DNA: TGTGCCAGCACAGGGGCGTCCTATAATTCACCCCTCCACTTT.

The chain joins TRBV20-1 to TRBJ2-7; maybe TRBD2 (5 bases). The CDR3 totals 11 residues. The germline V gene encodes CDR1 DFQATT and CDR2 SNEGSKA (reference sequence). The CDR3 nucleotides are TGCAGCGCCGGCGATGAGGGAAGGCAGTACTTC. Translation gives CSAGDEGRQYF.

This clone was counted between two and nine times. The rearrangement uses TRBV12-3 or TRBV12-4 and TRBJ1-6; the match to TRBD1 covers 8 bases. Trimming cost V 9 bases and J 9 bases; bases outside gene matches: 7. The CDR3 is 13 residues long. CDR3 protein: CASTGTGFSPLHF. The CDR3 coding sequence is TGTGCCAGTACCGGGACAGGTTTTTCACCCCTCCACTTT.

The CDR3 DNA reads as TGCGCCAGCAGCTTGAGGGGGACAGGGGGCGTGGACTATGGCTACACCTTC. It is translated as CASSLRGTGGVDYGYTF. The rearrangement joins TRBV5-1 to TRBJ1-2, with 12 bases fitting TRBD1. The CDR3 totals 17 residues. CDR1 is SGHRS and CDR2 is YFSETQ in the germline V gene. The V and J ends lost 1 base and 3 bases, in that order; junction bases with no gene match: 7.

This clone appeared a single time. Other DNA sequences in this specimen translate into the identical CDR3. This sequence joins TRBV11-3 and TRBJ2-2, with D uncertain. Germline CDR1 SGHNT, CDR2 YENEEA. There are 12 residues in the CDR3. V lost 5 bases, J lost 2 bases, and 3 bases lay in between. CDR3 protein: CASSLNTGELFF. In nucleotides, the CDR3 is TGTGCCAGCAGCCTCAACACCGGGGAGCTGTTTTTT.

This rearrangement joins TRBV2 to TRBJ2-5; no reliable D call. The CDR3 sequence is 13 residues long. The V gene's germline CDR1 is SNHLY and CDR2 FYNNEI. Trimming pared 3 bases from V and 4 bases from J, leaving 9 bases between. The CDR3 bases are TGTGCCAGCAGTGATTGGGCGCCAGAGACCCAGTACTTC. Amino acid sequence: CASSDWAPETQYF.

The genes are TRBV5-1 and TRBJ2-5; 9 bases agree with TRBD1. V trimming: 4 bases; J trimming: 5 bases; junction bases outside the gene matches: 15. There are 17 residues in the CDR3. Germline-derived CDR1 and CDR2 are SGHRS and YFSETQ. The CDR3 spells CASSPTRGTGLWETQYF. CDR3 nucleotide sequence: TGCGCCAGCAGCCCTACCCGGGGGACAGGGCTATGGGAGACCCAGTACTTC. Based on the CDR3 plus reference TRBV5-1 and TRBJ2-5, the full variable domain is KAGVTQTPRYLIKTRGQQVTLSCSPISGHRSVSWYQQTPGQGLQFLFEYFSETQRNKGNFPGRFSGRQFSNSRSEMNVSTLELGDSALYLCASSPTRGTGLWETQYFGPGTRLLVL.

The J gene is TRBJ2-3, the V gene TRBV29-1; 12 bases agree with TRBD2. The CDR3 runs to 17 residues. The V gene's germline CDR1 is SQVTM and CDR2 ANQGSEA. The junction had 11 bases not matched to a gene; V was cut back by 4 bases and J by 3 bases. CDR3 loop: CSVVGSRTSGVTDTQYF. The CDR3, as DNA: TGCAGCGTTGTAGGGTCGAGGACTAGCGGGGTGACAGATACGCAGTATTTT.

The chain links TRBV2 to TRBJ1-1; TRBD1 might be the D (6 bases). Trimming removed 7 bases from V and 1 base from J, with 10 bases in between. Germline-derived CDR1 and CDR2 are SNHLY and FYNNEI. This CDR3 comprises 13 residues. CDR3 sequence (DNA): TGTGCCAGCAACAGGGTCGCGAACACTGAAGCTTTCTTT. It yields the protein CASNRVANTEAFF.

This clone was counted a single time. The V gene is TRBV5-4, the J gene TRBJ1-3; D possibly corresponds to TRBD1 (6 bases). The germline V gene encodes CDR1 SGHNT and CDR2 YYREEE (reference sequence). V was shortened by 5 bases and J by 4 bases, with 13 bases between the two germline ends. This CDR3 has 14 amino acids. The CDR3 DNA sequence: TGTGCCAGCAGTAAACAGGGAGCCGGAAACACCATATATTTT. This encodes CASSKQGAGNTIYF.

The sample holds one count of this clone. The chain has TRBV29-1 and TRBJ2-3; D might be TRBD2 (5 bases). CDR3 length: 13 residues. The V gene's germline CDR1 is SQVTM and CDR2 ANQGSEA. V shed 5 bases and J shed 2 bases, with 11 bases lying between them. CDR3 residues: CSVRSGPTDTQYF. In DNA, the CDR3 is TGCAGCGTTCGGAGCGGCCCCACAGATACGCAGTATTTT.

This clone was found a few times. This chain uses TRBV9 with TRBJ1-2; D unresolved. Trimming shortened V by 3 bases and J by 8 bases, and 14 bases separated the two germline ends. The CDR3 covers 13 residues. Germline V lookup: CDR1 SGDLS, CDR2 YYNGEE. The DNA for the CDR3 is TGTGCCAGCAGCGATGACACATCCGGAGGCTACACCTTC. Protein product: CASSDDTSGGYTF.

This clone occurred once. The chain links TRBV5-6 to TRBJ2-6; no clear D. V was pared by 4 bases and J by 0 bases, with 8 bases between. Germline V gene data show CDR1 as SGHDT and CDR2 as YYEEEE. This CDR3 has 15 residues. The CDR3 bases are TGTGCCAGCAGCCACGGAGTCTCTGGGGCCAACGTCCTGACTTTC. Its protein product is CASSHGVSGANVLTF. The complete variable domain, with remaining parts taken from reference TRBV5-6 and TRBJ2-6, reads DAGVTQSPTHLIKTRGQQVTLRCSPKSGHDTVSWYQQALGQGPQFIFQYYEEEERQRGNFPDRFSGHQFPNYSSELNVNALLLGDSALYLCASSHGVSGANVLTFGAGSRLTVL.

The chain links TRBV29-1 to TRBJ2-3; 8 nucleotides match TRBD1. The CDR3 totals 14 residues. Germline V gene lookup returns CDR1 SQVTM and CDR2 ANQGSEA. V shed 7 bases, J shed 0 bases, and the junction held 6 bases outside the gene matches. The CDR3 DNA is TGCAGCGCCCGACAGGGGCCTAGCACAGATACGCAGTATTTT. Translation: CSARQGPSTDTQYF.

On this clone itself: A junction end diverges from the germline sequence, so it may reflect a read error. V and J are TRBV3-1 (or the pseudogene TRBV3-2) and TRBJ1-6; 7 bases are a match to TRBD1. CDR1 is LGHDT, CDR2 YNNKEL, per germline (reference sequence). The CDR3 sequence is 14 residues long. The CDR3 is CASRQGTENSPLHF. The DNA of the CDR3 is TGTGCCAGCAGACAAGGGACAGAGAACTCACCCCTCCACTTT.